At least ten counts were recorded for the clone carrying this T cell receptor beta chain. The data are from a study of spatial heterogeneity in lung cancer. As for the study in general: Raw reads showed each unique TCR and UMI combination turning up more than ten times on average.

Every cDNA TCR molecule received its own unique molecular identifier. TCRdb reprocessed the 5' RACE reads via MiXCR and lists one record per CDR3 protein. The sample lists more than 45,000 distinct CDR3 sequences, approximately 5.3% seen once, with over 8.5% in the top ten. The time point was: sample taken at primary tumor resection. Donors were roughly 70 untreated early-stage non-small cell lung cancer patients. Tumor, nontumor lung or frozen PBMC supplied whole RNA, sequenced without sorting. This sequence originates from a male donor with early-stage non-small cell lung cancer. The material was PBMCs, obtained at surgery.

CDR3 in amino acids: CASGDGWSSYEQYF. The CDR3 bases are TGTGCCAGCGGGGACGGGTGGAGCTCCTACGAGCAGTACTTC. This sequence joins TRBV2 and TRBJ2-7; TRBD1 or TRBD2 may be the D gene (5 bases each). CDR3 length: 14 amino acids. The ends were cut back, 8 bases at V and 0 bases at J, with 14 bases in the middle. The germline V gene encodes CDR1 SNHLY and CDR2 FYNNEI.